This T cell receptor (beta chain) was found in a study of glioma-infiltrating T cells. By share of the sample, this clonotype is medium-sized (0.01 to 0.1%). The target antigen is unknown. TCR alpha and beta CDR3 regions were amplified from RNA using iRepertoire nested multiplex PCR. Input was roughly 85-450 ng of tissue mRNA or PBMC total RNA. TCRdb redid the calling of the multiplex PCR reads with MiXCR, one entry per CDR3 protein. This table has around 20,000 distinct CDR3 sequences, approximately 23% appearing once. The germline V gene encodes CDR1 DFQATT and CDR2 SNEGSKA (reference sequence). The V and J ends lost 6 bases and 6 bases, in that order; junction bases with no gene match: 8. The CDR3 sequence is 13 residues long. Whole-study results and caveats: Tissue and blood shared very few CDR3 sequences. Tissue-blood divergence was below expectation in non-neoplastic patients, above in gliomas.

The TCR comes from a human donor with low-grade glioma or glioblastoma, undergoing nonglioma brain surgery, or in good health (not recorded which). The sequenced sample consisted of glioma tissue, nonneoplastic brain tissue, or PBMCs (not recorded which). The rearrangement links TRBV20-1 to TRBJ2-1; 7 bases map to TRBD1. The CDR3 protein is CSALATGTNEQFF. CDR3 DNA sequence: TGCAGTGCCTTGGCGACAGGGACCAATGAGCAGTTCTTC.